The next 8 T cell receptor beta chains were all read from a single sample in a study of shared clonotypes between healthy human individuals. Sequenced by immunoSEQ multiplex PCR; TCRdb stores in-frame clones only, minus some. In the table there are about 680,000 clones, around 72% of which are singletons. The sample comprised memory CD4+ T cells sorted from blood. Regarding subset: CD45RA-negative fraction. The origin of the receptors is a woman aged 25-40 years in good health.

This chain connects TRBV2 to TRBJ2-1, with a weak D call TRBD2 (6 bases). The germline gives CDR1 SNHLY, CDR2 FYNNEI. V was clipped by 2 bases and J by 5 bases, with 19 bases between them. The CDR3 is made up of 17 amino acids. This CDR3 is CASSEIGGRHANNEQFF. DNA of the CDR3: TGTGCCAGCAGTGAAATCGGGGGACGGCACGCCAACAATGAGCAGTTCTTC.

The rearrangement uses TRBV25-1 and TRBJ2-3; 10 bases are shared with TRBD2. CDR3 length equals 17 residues. Germline V CDR1 and CDR2: MGHDK, SYGVNS. Trimming at V came to 4 bases and at J to 10 bases, leaving 17 bases not matched to a gene. The CDR3 nucleotides read TGTGCCAGCAGTGGCTGGACTCAAGCGGGAGGGCCGGGTCCGCAGTATTTT. Translated, it gives CASSGWTQAGGPGPQYF.

V is TRBV30 and J is TRBJ1-3; the match to TRBD1 covers 7 bases. J gave up 0 bases and V 0 bases, and 14 bases lay outside the gene matches. This CDR3 has 19 residues. CDR1 and CDR2 from the germline V gene are GTSNPN and SVGIG (reference sequence). CDR3 sequence reads: CAWSVIGTATYSSGNTIYF. The CDR3 region has the DNA TGTGCCTGGAGTGTAATAGGGACAGCGACATACAGCTCTGGAAACACCATATATTTT.

The chain joins TRBV28 to TRBJ2-2; TRBD2 aligns across 9 bases. Germline trimming cut 1 base from V and 5 bases from J; bases unmatched to any gene: 14. This CDR3 spans 19 amino acids. CDR1 MDHEN and CDR2 SYDVKM come from the germline V gene. This CDR3 is CASSLFDPTRGLATGELFF. In nucleotides, the CDR3 is TGTGCCAGCAGTTTATTTGACCCCACGCGGGGACTAGCAACCGGGGAGCTGTTTTTT.

The gene calls are TRBV7-6 and TRBJ1-2; D is perhaps TRBD1 (5 bases). The CDR3 consists of 13 residues. Trimming cost V 2 bases and J 2 bases, with 6 bases left between them. CDR1 SGHVS and CDR2 FNYEAQ come from the germline V gene. In DNA form, the CDR3 reads TGTGCCAGCAGCTTACAGGGCAACTATGGCTACACCTTC. Translating it yields CASSLQGNYGYTF.

The CDR3 reads CSVAYRTRGQPQHF. DNA of the CDR3: TGCAGCGTTGCGTACAGGACCCGGGGTCAGCCCCAGCATTTT. The genes are TRBV29-1 and TRBJ1-5; D is possibly TRBD1 (5 bases). CDR1 is SQVTM and CDR2 is ANQGSEA in the germline V gene. The CDR3 sequence is 14 residues long. V lost 4 bases and J 6 bases, leaving 16 bases between the germline ends.

This sequence joins TRBV10-3 and TRBJ2-1; 11 nucleotides line up with TRBD2. Germline V gene sequence: CDR1 ENHRY, CDR2 SYGVKD. The CDR3 sequence is 15 residues long. With V trimmed by 5 bases and J by 7 bases, 7 bases remained unmatched. The CDR3, as DNA: TGTGCCATCAGTAGCACACTAGCGGGAGCGAATGAGCAGTTCTTC. It yields the protein CAISSTLAGANEQFF.

This chain uses TRBV30 with TRBJ1-5; no clear D gene. V was trimmed by 0 bases and J by 5 bases, leaving 11 bases between them. CDR1 is GTSNPN and CDR2 is SVGIG in the germline V gene (reference sequence). The CDR3 extends over 14 amino acids. The chain's CDR3 is CAWSVGSLDQPQHF. CDR3 DNA sequence: TGTGCCTGGAGTGTCGGGTCCCTGGATCAGCCCCAGCATTTT.